This T cell receptor beta chain was identified during a study of cytomegalovirus exposure and HLA in healthy donors. Use of 60 Vbeta and 13 Jbeta primers characterized the PCR. Profiled with immunoSEQ multiplex PCR; TCRdb holds only in-frame clones, not every one. The sample yields some 190,000 clones, about 83% seen once. Germline V CDR1 and CDR2: SGHRS, YFSETQ. V trimming: 4 bases; J trimming: 8 bases; junction bases outside the gene matches: 10. The CDR3 has 14 amino acids. The chain uses TRBV5-1 and TRBJ2-3; 7 bases align to TRBD1. This TCR was sampled from a man between 35 and 55 years old in good health and CMV-seropositive. Specimen: PBMCs. CDR3: CASSPGTADFTQYF. The CDR3 DNA reads as TGCGCCAGCAGCCCCGGGACAGCCGATTTTACGCAGTATTTT.